This T cell receptor (beta chain) was documented in a study of T cells in Graves' hyperthyroidism and ophthalmopathy. This CDR3 comprises 13 residues. Germline CDR1 LNHNV, CDR2 YYDKDF (reference sequence). Trimming stripped 4 bases from V and 2 bases from J, with 8 bases between. Amplified regions were TCR beta CDR3 sequences from RNA transcripts. The HTBI primer set was used in a first-round RT-PCR of the TCR CDR3. From the multiplex PCR reads, TCRdb called clonotypes with MiXCR, one entry per CDR3 protein. The table has around 600,000 distinct CDR3 sequences, over 12% seen once. This clonotype appeared many times.

V and J are TRBV15 and TRBJ1-1; no clear D gene. The sequenced material came from blood. The receptor's source is a young woman with Graves' ophthalmopathy. CDR3 sequence: CATSIEGNTEAFF. The DNA of the CDR3 is TGTGCCACCAGCATCGAGGGAAACACTGAAGCTTTCTTT.